Below, 10 T cell receptor beta chains from the same sample are listed, as sequenced in a study of blood T cell repertoires in COVID-19. Using immunoSEQ multiplex PCR, the repertoire was profiled, and TCRdb retains in-frame clones only, with some absent. The sample has approximately 120,000 clones; about 89% are singletons. The sequenced sample consisted of peripheral blood. Every receptor here comes from a human donor with acute or convalescent COVID-19. The donor label of this sample is uncertain.

The chain carries TRBV19 and TRBJ2-5; 12 bases align to TRBD2. Germline CDR1 is LNHDA and CDR2 is SQIVND (reference sequence). V lost 5 bases and J lost 0; bases outside the gene matches: 10. This CDR3 is 18 amino acids long. CDR3 DNA: TGTGCCAGTAGTCCACGATTAACTAGCGGGGGGTACCAAGAGACCCAGTACTTC. Translation: CASSPRLTSGGYQETQYF.

The chain is built from TRBV28 and TRBJ1-1; a weak D match, TRBD1 (6 bases). This CDR3 contains 16 residues. V lost 2 bases, J lost 0 bases, and 13 bases lay in between. Germline CDR1 MDHEN, CDR2 SYDVKM. The CDR3 is CASSLANGQMNTEAFF. The CDR3 coding sequence is TGTGCCAGCAGTTTAGCCAACGGACAGATGAACACTGAAGCTTTCTTT.

This chain uses TRBV14 with TRBJ1-1; the D gene is possibly TRBD1 (6 bases). Trimming took 4 bases from V and 0 from J, leaving 15 bases between them. This CDR3 has 16 residues. CDR1 is SGHDN, CDR2 FVKESK, per germline. The chain's CDR3 is CASSRGGGNMNTEAFF. CDR3 sequence (DNA): TGTGCCAGCAGCCGGGGGGGCGGGAATATGAACACTGAAGCTTTCTTT.

The chain links TRBV10-3 to TRBJ1-5, with 12 bases aligning to TRBD1. V was clipped by 9 bases and J by 7 bases; unmatched bases: 10. The CDR3 runs to 15 residues. Germline V gene data show CDR1 as ENHRY and CDR2 as SYGVKD. CDR3 sequence reads: CAIGTGGGAGQPQHF. In DNA form, the CDR3 reads TGTGCCATTGGGACAGGGGGCGGCGCGGGCCAGCCCCAGCATTTT.

This chain uses TRBV28 with TRBJ2-3, with 7 bases fitting TRBD1. The length of the CDR3 is 15 residues. Unmatched junction bases numbered 6, after V lost 5 bases and J lost 1 base. Germline V gene data show CDR1 as MDHEN and CDR2 as SYDVKM. The CDR3 DNA follows: TGTGCCAGCAGTCGAGGGGGCGGTCGCACAGATACGCAGTATTTT. Translated: CASSRGGGRTDTQYF.

The rearrangement uses TRBV6-5 and TRBJ1-6; D is perhaps TRBD1 (5 bases). V was cut by 0 bases and J by 5 bases, with 8 bases left in between. The CDR3 consists of 15 residues. From germline, CDR1 is MNHEY and CDR2 SVGAGI. Here the CDR3 DNA reads TGTGCCAGCAGTTACTCGGGGGGGGATAATTCACCCCTCCACTTT. This codes for CASSYSGGDNSPLHF.

The chain recombines TRBV5-6 with TRBJ1-2; the D is unclear. CDR1 and CDR2 from the germline V gene are SGHDT and YYEEEE. V was trimmed by 4 bases and J by 2 bases, leaving 18 bases between them. The CDR3 loop spans 16 amino acids. The chain's CDR3 is CASSPSIEGTNYGYTF. DNA for the CDR3: TGTGCCAGCAGCCCATCTATTGAGGGAACCAACTATGGCTACACCTTC.

Note on this clone: A junction end diverges from the germline sequence, so it may reflect a read error. In nucleotides, the CDR3 is TGTACCAGCAGTTTCATTTTGGGGGGTAGGGTATCACCCCTCCACTTT. The encoded protein is CTSSFILGGRVSPLHF. The chain has TRBV27 and TRBJ1-6; perhaps TRBD1 as D (5 bases). Germline V lookup: CDR1 MNHEY, CDR2 SMNVEV (reference sequence). This CDR3 is 16 amino acids long.

The chain is built from TRBV30 and TRBJ2-3, with 12 bases fitting TRBD2. CDR3 size: 16 residues. The germline V gene encodes CDR1 GTSNPN and CDR2 SVGIG (reference sequence). Losses at the gene ends were 3 bases for V and 7 bases for J; bases not matched to a gene: 11. CDR3 sequence: CAWRSLGLAGFNTQYF. The CDR3 bases are TGTGCCTGGAGGTCGTTAGGACTAGCGGGGTTTAATACGCAGTATTTT.

The CDR3 here is CASTSGPYNEQFF. The CDR3 DNA sequence: TGTGCCAGCACTAGCGGGCCGTACAATGAGCAGTTCTTC. The chain carries TRBV19 and TRBJ2-1, with 9 bases aligning to TRBD2. The CDR3 runs to 13 residues. CDR1 LNHDA and CDR2 SQIVND come from the germline V gene (reference sequence). After removal of 9 bases from V and 4 bases from J, the junction contained 4 bases not matched to a gene.